The entry that follows covers one T cell receptor (beta chain) sequence. The antigen remains unidentified. The data derive from a study of blood T cells in healthy people across ages. General study results and limits: Age brought a roughly linear fall in TCR beta diversity measured per million T cells. Long-lived and aged donors differed, with more naive CD4+ cells and higher diversity in the long-lived.

The second PCR ran roughly 6 to 11 cycles with a sample-barcoded 5' primer and J-beta primers. Each cDNA was tagged by a template-switch adaptor containing 12 random nucleotides. TCRdb re-derived calls from the 5' RACE reads in MiXCR, one entry per CDR3 protein. The table has hundreds of thousands of distinct CDR3 sequences, about 30% seen once; the top ten hold around 16%. The CDR3 loop spans 18 amino acids. V was shortened by 1 base and J by 2 bases, with 20 bases between the two germline ends. Germline CDR1 and CDR2: MNHEY and SMNVEV (reference sequence). They isolated at least 6.5 million PBMCs from each sample.

The sample comprised blood. The V call is TRBV27, the J call TRBJ1-1; D is perhaps TRBD1 (6 bases). The sequence derives from a woman older than 75 in good health. This chain's CDR3 is CASSLFLGAPPSNTEAFF. In nucleotides, the CDR3 is TGTGCCAGCAGTTTATTTTTGGGGGCCCCACCTTCTAACACTGAAGCTTTCTTT.